Following are 5 T cell receptor beta chains from one sample sequenced in a study of T cell responses to AZD1222 COVID-19 vaccine. Assay used: immunoSEQ multiplex PCR; TCRdb lists only in-frame clones, some missing. This table has approximately 160,000 clones, 90% appearing once. Sample: peripheral blood, taken on day 0 of AZD1222 vaccination. These receptors all come from an adult in good health.

CDR3 amino acids: CASSSLTGGEKLFF. DNA of the CDR3: TGCGCCAGCAGCTCCTTGACAGGGGGTGAAAAACTGTTTTTT. V usage is TRBV5-1 and J usage is TRBJ1-4; 9 bases are a match to TRBD1. The CDR3 totals 14 residues. V dropped 3 bases and J dropped 7; count of bases not matched to a gene: 4. Germline V gene sequence: CDR1 SGHRS, CDR2 YFSETQ.

J is TRBJ2-5 and V is TRBV5-6, with unresolved D. The CDR3 contains 14 residues. The ends were cut back, 3 bases at V and 5 bases at J, with 14 bases in the middle. The germline gives CDR1 SGHDT, CDR2 YYEEEE. CDR3 sequence: CASSSPPGFETQYF. In DNA form, the CDR3 reads TGTGCCAGCAGCTCTCCACCGGGTTTTGAGACCCAGTACTTC.

This rearrangement joins TRBV11-3 to TRBJ2-1; 7 bases fit TRBD2. CDR3 length: 16 amino acids. Germline V gene data show CDR1 as SGHNT and CDR2 as YENEEA. V shed 5 bases and J 4 bases; nucleotides not matched to a gene: 11. CDR3: CASSPEPLALYNEQFF. The CDR3 DNA sequence: TGTGCCAGCAGCCCGGAACCACTAGCGCTGTACAATGAGCAGTTCTTC.

V is TRBV5-1 and J is TRBJ2-7; either TRBD1 or TRBD2 may supply D (5 bases each). V lost 3 bases and J lost 3, with 16 bases in between. Germline V gene sequence: CDR1 SGHRS, CDR2 YFSETQ. This CDR3 region has 15 residues. The CDR3 DNA reads TGCGCCAGCAGCTATTCTCCCGGGACGAACTACGAGCAGTACTTC. Encoded protein: CASSYSPGTNYEQYF.

The chain joins TRBV18 to TRBJ1-2, with D unresolved. V gave up 6 bases and J gave up 0 bases, with 14 bases separating them. This CDR3 is built from 15 residues. Germline lookup yields CDR1 KGHSH and CDR2 LQKENI. CDR3 protein: CASSPEGGSNYGYTF. CDR3 in DNA: TGTGCCAGCTCTCCCGAGGGAGGTTCTAACTATGGCTACACCTTC.